This TCR beta chain derives from a study of T-cell memory formation after mild COVID-19. A single record per CDR3 protein comes from TCRdb applying MiXCR to the 5' RACE reads. The sample lists approximately 42,000 distinct CDR3 sequences; roughly 6.6% were seen once. This clonotype was seen a few times. V was clipped by 4 bases and J by 10 bases; unmatched bases: 9. The CDR3 loop spans 13 amino acids. CDR1 SGHVS and CDR2 FNYEAQ come from the germline V gene. The specimen was PBMCs or a T cell subset sorted from them (not recorded which). The chain carries TRBV7-6 and TRBJ1-1; 7 positions agree with TRBD1. The sequence derives from an adult who had mild COVID-19 (a few samples of this study predate the infection). Cell type and time point are not known. CDR3: CASSSGQSTGAFF. CDR3 nucleotides: TGTGCCAGCAGCTCGGGACAGTCGACGGGAGCTTTCTTT.